This TCR beta chain was identified in a study of T-cell reconstitution after alpha-beta-depleted transplantation in children. TCRbeta library construction was performed incorporating unique molecular identifiers. Via MiXCR, TCRdb re-called the PCR reads, giving one row per CDR3 protein. The sample lists around 420,000 distinct CDR3 sequences; 15% to 20% were seen once. A word on this clonotype: As yet, its antigen is unknown.

Study-wide results and caveats: Several hundred expanded graft clones reportedly were the source of alpha-beta T cells about two months after transplant.

CDR1 and CDR2 from the germline V gene are DFQATT and SNEGSKA (reference sequence). The length of the CDR3 is 13 residues. V was pared by 5 bases and J by 7 bases, with 10 bases of the junction left unmatched. The receptor comes from a boy younger than two who had a stem cell transplant for Wiskott-Aldrich syndrome, so the T cells may come from the graft donor. The sequencing here drew on PBMCs, mostly from graft donor cells, taken 360 days after TCRalphabeta/CD19-depleted stem cell transplant. The chain uses TRBV20-1 and TRBJ1-2; 7 positions match TRBD1. This CDR3 is CSAGYRGLRGYTF. CDR3 coding DNA: TGCAGTGCTGGTTACAGGGGCTTGCGTGGCTACACCTTC.